A single T cell receptor (beta chain) is shown here with its context. Germline assignment: CDR1 SGDLS and CDR2 YYNGEE. The V segment lost 3 bases and the J segment 4 bases; nucleotides outside the gene matches: 4. The CDR3 loop spans 14 amino acids. This sample stems from a study of cytomegalovirus exposure and HLA in healthy donors. PCR employed 60 Vbeta and 13 Jbeta primers. The data were produced by immunoSEQ multiplex PCR, yet TCRdb's version contains in-frame clones alone and is incomplete. The sample contains 65,000 to 85,000 clones, 60% to 85% of which appear only once. This sequence was found in a woman between 40 and 50 years old in good health and CMV-seropositive. This chain links TRBV9 with TRBJ1-5, with 7 bases matching TRBD1. The source material was PBMCs. The CDR3 region has the DNA TGTGCCAGCAGCGAGCAGGGGGAAAATCAGCCCCAGCATTTT. Residues: CASSEQGENQPQHF.